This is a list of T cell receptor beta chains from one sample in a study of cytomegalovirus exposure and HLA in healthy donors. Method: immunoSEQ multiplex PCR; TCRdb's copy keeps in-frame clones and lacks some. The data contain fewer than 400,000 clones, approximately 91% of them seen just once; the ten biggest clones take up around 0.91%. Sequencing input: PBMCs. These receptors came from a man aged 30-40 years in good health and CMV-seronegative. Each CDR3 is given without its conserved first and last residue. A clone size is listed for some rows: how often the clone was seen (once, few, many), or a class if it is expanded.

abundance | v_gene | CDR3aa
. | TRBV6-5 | ASSYRVGGVNEQF
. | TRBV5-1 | ASSLGLAGAREQY
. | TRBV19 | ASSLPPWWGQNTGELF
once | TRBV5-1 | ASSPRGQGVTYEQY
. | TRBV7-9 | ASSLGAGGIDEQF
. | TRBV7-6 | ASSLMGEKLF
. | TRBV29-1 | SVGAWQVDGYT
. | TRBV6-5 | ASTRGGGGEQF
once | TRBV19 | ASSPYRTGSNTEAF
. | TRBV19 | ASSIAGTGVPYEQY
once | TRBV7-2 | ASSFPATGIHEQY
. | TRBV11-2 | ASSLAGWDTQY
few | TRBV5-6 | ASSLLDRGHEQY
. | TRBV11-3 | ASSARRGETQY
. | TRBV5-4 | ASSFRVGANGWTEAF
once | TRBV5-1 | ASSLKIQEQETQY
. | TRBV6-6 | ASRPDRATGYT
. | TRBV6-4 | ASSDGEGADEQF
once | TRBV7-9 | ASSTARTSGGNEQF
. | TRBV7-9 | ASSLTGPYEQY
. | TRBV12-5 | ASGFDSGGRYGYT
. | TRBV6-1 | AISAHQGKSYNSPLH
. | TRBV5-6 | ASSLDPEEKLF
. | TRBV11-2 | ASSPELQGTGNTIY
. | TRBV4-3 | ASSRGGRSYNEQF
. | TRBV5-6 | ASSQIGQLGAVQY
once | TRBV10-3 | AISRTSGEETQY
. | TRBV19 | ASTPGWGREQF
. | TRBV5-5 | ASSQNRVSYEQY
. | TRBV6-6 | ASTQGAGANVLT
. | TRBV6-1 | ASTPREASPLH
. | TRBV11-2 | ASSFSGLAQYEQY
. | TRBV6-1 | ASEEVIRTDTQY
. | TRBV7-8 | ASSYIVPEVSGNTIY
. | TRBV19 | ASSPGGTQY
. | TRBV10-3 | ATSTGAGYGYT
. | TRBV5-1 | ASSTGSETQY
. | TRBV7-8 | ASAGLSTGELF
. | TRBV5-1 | ASRETASYGYT
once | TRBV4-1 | ASSLRGRETQY
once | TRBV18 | ASSPGTASMNTEAF
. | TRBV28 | ASTPHRGPLAQPQH
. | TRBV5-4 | ASSPPGWVPGGYT
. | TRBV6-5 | ASSSTRLLSNQPQH
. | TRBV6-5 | ASTLRGSAF
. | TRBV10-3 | AISDLISSGGTEAF
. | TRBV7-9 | ASSPTGDSKNSPLH
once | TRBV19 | ASSLASSYEQY
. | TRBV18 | ASSKLQERDGYT
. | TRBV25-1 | ASSLAGGREQF
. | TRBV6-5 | ASTTPTIPPYGYT